The source of this TCR beta chain is a study of T cells in localized non-small cell lung cancer. Study findings and constraints: The study found T cell clonality highest in uninvolved adjacent lung, above tumor. A denser population of T cells in blood accompanied longer overall survival. In adjacent lung appeared a median around 55 of the top 100 tumor clones. Investigators sequenced only a single tumor region, leaving heterogeneity possible.

The count of this clone is one. Its antigen is as yet unknown. The CDR3 is 14 amino acids. The germline V gene has CDR1 LNHDA and CDR2 SQIVND (reference sequence). V lost 1 base and J 1 base, leaving 7 bases between the germline ends. TCRdb's table, derived via immunoSEQ multiplex PCR, lists solely in-frame clones and lacks some. The sample gives about 15,000 clones, approximately 85% of which show up once; 24% is in the top ten. Source: peripheral blood, taken before any cancer treatment. The rearrangement links TRBV19 to TRBJ1-1; TRBD1 is a possible D gene (5 bases). The TCR sequence derives from a female donor older than 55 with stage I squamous cell lung carcinoma. The CDR3 region is CASSIARENTEAFF. CDR3 DNA sequence: TGTGCCAGTAGTATAGCCAGGGAGAACACTGAAGCTTTCTTT.